This TCR beta chain was observed in a study of OX40 agonist ivuxolimab in advanced cancers. On the study more broadly: Hepatocellular carcinoma, melanoma, renal cell or head and neck cancer occurred in dose-escalation patients. Prior anti-PD-1, anti-PD-L1 or anti-CTLA-4 therapy did not bar entry, and more than 35% had some.

The repertoire was sequenced with immunoSEQ multiplex PCR; TCRdb's copy has only in-frame clones and lacks some. The sample consists of around 98,000 clones, around nine tenths of them appearing once. This CDR3 has 14 residues. Per germline, CDR1 MNHNS and CDR2 SASEGT. Deletions cut 0 bases from V and 8 bases from J, with 13 bases between. General observations from the study: Antigen targets of the expanded peripheral T cells went undetermined.

For this clone: Its matching antigen is unknown.

Autoimmune disease history or systemic immunosuppression led to patients being barred. Specimen: CD4+ or CD8+ T cells sorted from blood, collected in a trial of the OX40 agonist ivuxolimab. The chain has TRBV6-1 and TRBJ1-2; possibly TRBD1 for D (5 bases). The receptor was isolated from an adult with an advanced solid tumor such as melanoma, head and neck, liver or kidney cancer. CDR3 DNA sequence: TGTGCCAGCAGTGAAGCGGGGGGGGAGAACGGCTACACCTTC. It specifies CASSEAGGENGYTF.